The 16 T cell receptor beta chains below come from one sample, sequenced in a study of Tregs in tolerant kidney transplant recipients. Profiling relied on immunoSEQ multiplex PCR, and the TCRdb table lists in-frame clones only, not all of them. The repertoire table contains roughly 25,000 clones. The nonmyeloablative bone marrow transplants came from related graft donors, with transient mixed chimerism. The material sequenced was CD4+ T cells from blood (PBMCs), taken 6 months after the transplant. The receptor source for this set is a human patient who received a combined kidney and bone marrow transplant. Some T cells may trace back to the graft donor.

Partial CDR3 DNA: TGCGCCAGCAGTGTCTTTGCGGGGGGCGTCGATACG. Its translation is CASSVFAGGVDT. The entire CDR3 protein is CASSVFAGGVDTQYF. The rearrangement joins TRBV10-1 to TRBJ2-3; TRBD2 aligns across 8 bases. The observed sequence ends 3 residues before the CDR3 terminus, with the missing tail filled in from the germline J gene. Germline loops: CDR1 WNHNN, CDR2 SYGVQD (reference sequence). J gave up 6 bases and V 4 bases, and 9 bases lay outside the gene matches. This CDR3 is 15 amino acids long.

In the case of this clone: The read is 3 residues too short to cover the CDR3 end, so that end is filled in from the germline J gene. V and J are TRBV6-1 and TRBJ1-5, with D possibly being TRBD1 (5 bases). Trimming shortened V by 1 base and J by 6 bases, and 10 bases separated the two germline ends. CDR1 and CDR2 from the germline V gene are MNHNS and SASEGT. CDR3 length equals 14 residues. The DNA read from the CDR3 is TGTGCCAGCAGTGAAGGAGGGGTCGGTCAGCCC. It codes for CASSEGGVGQP. The full CDR3 protein reads CASSEGGVGQPQHF.

Details on this clone: The read is 3 residues too short to cover the CDR3 end, so that end is filled in from the germline J gene. The chain employs TRBV11-2 and TRBJ1-5; D gene unclear. Germline CDR1 is SGHAT and CDR2 is FQNNGV. This CDR3 contains 14 residues. V was pared by 5 bases and J by 0 bases, with 8 bases between. Partial CDR3 DNA: TGTGCCAGCAGCCTTAGTGATAGCAATCAGCCC. Protein sequence: CASSLSDSNQP. In full, the CDR3 reads CASSLSDSNQPQHF.

With respect to this clone: The observed sequence ends 3 residues before the CDR3 terminus, with the missing tail filled in from the germline J gene. The chain employs TRBV5-1 and TRBJ1-1, with D tentatively TRBD1 (6 bases). CDR1 and CDR2 (germline): SGHRS, YFSETQ. CDR3 length: 17 amino acids. CDR3 protein: CASSLGVQGVYPLEAFF. The CDR3 DNA, read in part, is TGCGCCAGCAGCTTGGGTGTACAGGGAGTATATCCCCTCGAA.

Worth noting for this clone: The read is 3 residues too short to cover the CDR3 end, so that end is filled in from the germline J gene. This chain joins TRBV7-6 and TRBJ2-1; weak D call: TRBD1 (5 bases). Looked up from germline, CDR1 is SGHVS and CDR2 is FNYEAQ. CDR3 size: 18 residues. V was trimmed by 0 bases and J by 0 bases, leaving 15 bases between them. CDR3 DNA (partial): TGTGCCAGCAGCTTAGCTATTTGGGGCAGCGCCTCCTACAATGAG. Protein: CASSLAIWGSASYNE. The entire CDR3 reads CASSLAIWGSASYNEQFF.

About this clone: Read data end 3 residues before the CDR3 end; the end is taken from the germline J gene. V usage is TRBV18 and J usage is TRBJ2-1; TRBD2 matches at 11 bases. The CDR3 runs 17 residues. In germline, CDR1 is KGHSH, CDR2 LQKENI. The trim removed 2 bases at V and 0 bases at J, leaving 3 bases unmatched. CDR3 bases read: TGTGCCAGCTCACCATCGACTAGCGGGACCTCCTACAATGAG. This codes for CASSPSTSGTSYNE. The CDR3 as a whole reads CASSPSTSGTSYNEQFF.

As for this clone: The read falls 3 residues short of the CDR3 end, and the missing part is taken from the germline J gene. This rearrangement joins TRBV2 to TRBJ2-5; tentatively, D is TRBD1 (6 bases). The CDR3 is made up of 13 amino acids. V was trimmed by 5 bases and J by 2 bases, leaving 9 bases between them. CDR1 and CDR2 (germline): SNHLY, FYNNEI. CDR3 DNA, as far as it was read: TGTGCCAGCAGTACCGACAGGCAAGAGACC. It is translated as CASSTDRQET. The complete CDR3 protein is CASSTDRQETQYF.

About this clone: The CDR3 end is not reached by the read, which stops 3 residues before it; the germline J gene fills it in. V gene TRBV6-2 or TRBV6-3 combines with J gene TRBJ2-3, with TRBD2 matching over 8 bases. In germline, CDR1 is MNHEY, CDR2 SVGEGT. Germline trimming cut 2 bases from V and 6 bases from J; bases unmatched to any gene: 10. The length of the CDR3 is 16 residues. CDR3 DNA (partial): TGTGCCAGCAGTTACATCGCGGGAGGACCGGGGGATACG. This gives the protein CASSYIAGGPGDT. In full, the CDR3 is CASSYIAGGPGDTQYF.

This clone ranks as medium-sized in terms of frequency. The read ends 3 residues shy of where the CDR3 ends; the end is completed using the germline J gene. The chain recombines TRBV7-2 with TRBJ1-5; D not resolved. The CDR3 contains 13 residues. Germline V gives CDR1 SGHTA, CDR2 FQGNSA. V was trimmed by 2 bases and J by 1 base, leaving 3 bases between them. The CDR3 reads CASSLRSNQPQHF. CDR3 bases read: TGTGCCAGCAGCTTAAGGAGCAATCAGCCC.

In regard to this clone: The read finishes 3 residues shy of the CDR3 end, and the germline J gene is used to complete it. J is TRBJ2-7 and V is TRBV6-2 or TRBV6-3; 7 nucleotides line up with TRBD2. CDR1 MNHEY and CDR2 SVGEGT come from the germline V gene. This CDR3 region has 15 residues. J was trimmed by 0 bases and V by 9 bases; bases with no gene match: 11. This CDR3 reads CASTVSGVSSYEQYF. CDR3 DNA (partial): TGTGCCAGTACTGTAAGCGGGGTAAGCTCCTACGAG.

Worth noting for this clone: The DNA ends 3 residues before the CDR3 does, and the rest of the CDR3 is filled in from the germline J gene. The V and J genes are TRBV20-1 and TRBJ2-5; 7 nucleotides match TRBD1. This CDR3 is built from 14 residues. Germline CDR1 is DFQATT and CDR2 is SNEGSKA (reference sequence). The V and J ends lost 6 bases and 1 base, in that order; junction bases with no gene match: 8. The CDR3 sequence is CSAYPAGGQETQYF. The CDR3 DNA, read in part, is TGCAGTGCATACCCGGCAGGGGGCCAAGAGACC.

With regard to this clone: From the germline J gene comes the end of the CDR3, since the read stops 3 residues before it. The V call is TRBV18, the J call TRBJ1-1; a weak D match, TRBD1 (5 bases). The CDR3 consists of 16 residues. Between the trimmed V and J ends, which lost 0 bases and 4 bases, there was a span of 15 bases. Germline CDR1 KGHSH, CDR2 LQKENI. CDR3 protein: CASSPPPGGLGTEAFF. The CDR3 DNA, read in part, is TGTGCCAGCTCACCACCCCCGGGGGGTTTGGGCACTGAA.

The CDR3 loop reads CASQTGLGSYEQYF. Partial CDR3 DNA: TGCGCCAGTCAAACGGGACTAGGATCCTACGAG. The rearrangement links TRBV5-1 to TRBJ2-7, with 8 bases lining up with TRBD2. The read stops 3 residues short of the end of the CDR3; the missing end is completed from the germline J gene. Germline lookup yields CDR1 SGHRS and CDR2 YFSETQ. The CDR3 covers 14 residues. The V gene end was trimmed by 8 bases and the J gene end by 1 base; junction bases not matched to a gene: 8.

To note about this clone: The read ends 3 residues before the CDR3 terminus; that terminus is restored from the germline J gene. The chain has TRBV20-1 and TRBJ2-5; 10 nucleotides match TRBD2. After removal of 0 bases from V and 1 base from J, the junction contained 5 bases not matched to a gene. Germline CDR1 is DFQATT and CDR2 is SNEGSKA (reference sequence). The CDR3 is made up of 16 amino acids. The sequenced CDR3 bases are TGCAGTGCTAGAGATCCTAGCGGGAGACTCCAAGAGACC. Its translation: CSARDPSGRLQET. The whole CDR3 protein is CSARDPSGRLQETQYF.

Details on this clone: The read ends 3 residues early relative to the CDR3; the germline J gene fills the gap. This same CDR3 is encoded by further DNA sequences in the sample. The chain links TRBV5-1 to TRBJ2-7, with TRBD1 identical over 7 bases. This CDR3 is built from 13 residues. V shed 4 bases, J shed 2 bases, and the junction held 3 bases outside the gene matches. CDR1 SGHRS and CDR2 YFSETQ come from the germline V gene. The part of the CDR3 DNA that was read is TGCGCCAGCAGCCGGACAGGAGCCTACGAG. Residues: CASSRTGAYE. The entire CDR3 protein reads CASSRTGAYEQYF.

As concerns this clone: The read finishes 3 residues shy of the CDR3 end, and the germline J gene is used to complete it. V usage is TRBV7-9 and J usage is TRBJ1-1; 8 bases are shared with TRBD1. The CDR3 extends over 15 amino acids. Losses at the gene ends were 1 base for V and 7 bases for J; bases not matched to a gene: 8. Germline lookup yields CDR1 SEHNR and CDR2 FQNEAQ (reference sequence). CDR3 region: CASSLGDNRGGEAFF. The sequenced part of the CDR3 DNA is TGTGCCAGCAGCTTAGGAGACAACAGGGGGGGTGAA.